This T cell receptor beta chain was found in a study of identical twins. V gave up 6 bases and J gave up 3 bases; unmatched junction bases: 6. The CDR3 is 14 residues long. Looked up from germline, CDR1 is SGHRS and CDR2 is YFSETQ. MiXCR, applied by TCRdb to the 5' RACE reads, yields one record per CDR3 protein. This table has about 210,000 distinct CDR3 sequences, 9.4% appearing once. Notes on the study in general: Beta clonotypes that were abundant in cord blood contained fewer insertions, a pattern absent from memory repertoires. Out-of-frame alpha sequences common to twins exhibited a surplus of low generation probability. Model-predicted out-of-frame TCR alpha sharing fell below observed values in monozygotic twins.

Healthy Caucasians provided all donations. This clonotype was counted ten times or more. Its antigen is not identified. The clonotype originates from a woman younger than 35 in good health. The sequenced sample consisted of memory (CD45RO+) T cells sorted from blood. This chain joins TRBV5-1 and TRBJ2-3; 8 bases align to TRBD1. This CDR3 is CASTTGQGTDTQYF. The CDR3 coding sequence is TGCGCCAGCACCACCGGACAGGGAACAGATACGCAGTATTTT.